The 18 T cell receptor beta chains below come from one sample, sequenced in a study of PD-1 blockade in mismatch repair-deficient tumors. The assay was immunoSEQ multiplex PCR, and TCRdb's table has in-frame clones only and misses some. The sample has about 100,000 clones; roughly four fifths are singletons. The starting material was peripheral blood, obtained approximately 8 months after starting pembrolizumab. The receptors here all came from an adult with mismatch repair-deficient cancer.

The CDR3 DNA follows: TGTGCCAGTAGTCTTCTCTTTGCAGGTACTGGCACAGATACGCAGTATTTT. Translating it yields CASSLLFAGTGTDTQYF. The chain recombines TRBV19 with TRBJ2-3; the D is unclear. The CDR3 is made up of 17 amino acids. Between the trimmed V and J ends, which lost 5 bases and 1 base, there was a span of 19 bases. Germline V gives CDR1 LNHDA, CDR2 SQIVND (reference sequence).

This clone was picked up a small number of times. CDR3 sequence: CASSPLGVTEAFF. The CDR3 DNA follows: TGTGCCAGCAGCCCATTGGGGGTCACTGAAGCTTTCTTT. This chain joins TRBV7-3 and TRBJ1-1; the D gene is possibly TRBD1 (5 bases). V shed 5 bases and J shed 4 bases, with 11 bases lying between them. The germline V gene has CDR1 SGHTA and CDR2 FQGTGA. This CDR3 comprises 13 residues.

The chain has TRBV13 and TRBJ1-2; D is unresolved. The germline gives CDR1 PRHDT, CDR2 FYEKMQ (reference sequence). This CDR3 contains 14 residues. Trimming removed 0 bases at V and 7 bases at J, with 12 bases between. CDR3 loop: CASSLGRSPAGYTF. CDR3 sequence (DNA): TGTGCCAGCAGCTTAGGCAGAAGTCCCGCTGGCTACACCTTC.

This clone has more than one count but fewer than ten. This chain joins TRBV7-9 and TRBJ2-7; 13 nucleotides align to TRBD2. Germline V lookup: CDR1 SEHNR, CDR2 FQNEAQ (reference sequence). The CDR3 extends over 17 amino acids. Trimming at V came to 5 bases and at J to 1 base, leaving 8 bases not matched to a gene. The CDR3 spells CASSLGLAGERSYEQYF. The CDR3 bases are TGTGCCAGCAGCCTCGGACTAGCGGGAGAAAGGTCCTACGAGCAGTACTTC.

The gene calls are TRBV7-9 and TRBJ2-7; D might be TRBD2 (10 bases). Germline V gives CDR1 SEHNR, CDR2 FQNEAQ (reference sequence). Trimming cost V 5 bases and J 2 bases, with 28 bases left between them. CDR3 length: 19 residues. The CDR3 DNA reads TGTGCCAGCAGCATAGGACAGGGGCGGACTAGCGGCCGAGCCTACGAGCAGTACTTC. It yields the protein CASSIGQGRTSGRAYEQYF.

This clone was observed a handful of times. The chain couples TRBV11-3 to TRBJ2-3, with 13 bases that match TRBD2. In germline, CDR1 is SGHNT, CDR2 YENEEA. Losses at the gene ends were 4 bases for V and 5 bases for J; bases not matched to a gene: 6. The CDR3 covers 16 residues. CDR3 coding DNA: TGTGCCAGCAGCTGGACTAGCGGGAGTGGCGGAGATACGCAGTATTTT. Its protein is CASSWTSGSGGDTQYF.

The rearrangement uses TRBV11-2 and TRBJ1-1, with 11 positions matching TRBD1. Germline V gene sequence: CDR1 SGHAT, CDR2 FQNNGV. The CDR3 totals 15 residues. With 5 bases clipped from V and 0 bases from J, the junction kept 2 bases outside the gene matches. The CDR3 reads CASSRTGGMNTEAFF. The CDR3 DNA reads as TGTGCCAGCAGCCGGACAGGGGGCATGAACACTGAAGCTTTCTTT.

The CDR3: CATDGTGTSGTNEQFF. CDR3 DNA: TGTGCCACCGACGGTACCGGGACTAGCGGGACCAATGAGCAGTTCTTC. The rearrangement links TRBV10-3 to TRBJ2-1; 13 nucleotides line up with TRBD2. The CDR3 extends over 16 amino acids. Trimming cost V 10 bases and J 6 bases; bases outside gene matches: 12. The germline V gene encodes CDR1 ENHRY and CDR2 SYGVKD.

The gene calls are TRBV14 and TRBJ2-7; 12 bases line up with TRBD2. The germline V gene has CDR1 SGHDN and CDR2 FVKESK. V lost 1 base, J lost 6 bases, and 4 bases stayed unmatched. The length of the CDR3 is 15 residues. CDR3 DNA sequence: TGTGCCAGCAGCCAAGCGCGGACTAGCGGGATCGAGCAGTACTTC. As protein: CASSQARTSGIEQYF. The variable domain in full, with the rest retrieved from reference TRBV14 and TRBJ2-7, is EAGVTQFPSHSVIEKGQTVTLRCDPISGHDNLYWYRRVMGKEIKFLLHFVKESKQDESGMPNNRFLAERTGGTYSTLKVQPAELEDSGVYFCASSQARTSGIEQYFGPGTRLTVT.

The CDR3 loop reads CASSLVAGTAPETQYF. For the CDR3, the DNA is TGTGCCAGCAGCTTAGTTGCGGGGACCGCACCAGAGACCCAGTACTTC. The V call is TRBV7-9, the J call TRBJ2-5, with D possibly matching TRBD2 (6 bases). In germline, CDR1 is SEHNR, CDR2 FQNEAQ (reference sequence). The CDR3 is 16 residues long. Trimming shortened V by 1 base and J by 4 bases, and 16 bases separated the two germline ends.

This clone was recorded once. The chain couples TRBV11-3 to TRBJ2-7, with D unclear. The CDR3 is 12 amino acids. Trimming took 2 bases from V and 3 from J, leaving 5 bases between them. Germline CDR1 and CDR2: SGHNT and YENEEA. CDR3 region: CASSLRDYEQYF. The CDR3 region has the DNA TGTGCCAGCAGCTTAAGGGACTACGAGCAGTACTTC.

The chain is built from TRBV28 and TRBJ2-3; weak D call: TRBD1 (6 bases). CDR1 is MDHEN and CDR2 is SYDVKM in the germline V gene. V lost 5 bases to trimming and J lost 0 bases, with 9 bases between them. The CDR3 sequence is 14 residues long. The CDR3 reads CASSPDSSTDTQYF. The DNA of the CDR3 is TGTGCCAGCAGTCCGGACAGTAGCACAGATACGCAGTATTTT.

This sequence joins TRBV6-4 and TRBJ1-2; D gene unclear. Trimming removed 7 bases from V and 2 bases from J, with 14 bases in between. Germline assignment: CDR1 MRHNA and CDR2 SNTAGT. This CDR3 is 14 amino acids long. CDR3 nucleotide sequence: TGTGCCAGCACCTACCGCCCTCAGAACTATGGCTACACCTTC. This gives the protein CASTYRPQNYGYTF.

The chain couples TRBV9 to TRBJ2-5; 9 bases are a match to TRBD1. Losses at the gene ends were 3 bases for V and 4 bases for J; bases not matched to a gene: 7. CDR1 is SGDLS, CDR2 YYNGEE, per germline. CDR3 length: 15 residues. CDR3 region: CASSAITGGSETQYF. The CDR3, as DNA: TGTGCCAGCAGCGCAATAACAGGGGGCTCAGAGACCCAGTACTTC.

CDR3 loop: CASSESGFEQYF. In nucleotides, the CDR3 is TGTGCCAGCAGTGAATCCGGGTTCGAGCAGTACTTC. This sequence joins TRBV2 and TRBJ2-7; D uncertain. Germline values: CDR1 SNHLY, CDR2 FYNNEI. V lost 2 bases, J lost 6 bases, and 8 bases lay in between. The length of the CDR3 is 12 residues.

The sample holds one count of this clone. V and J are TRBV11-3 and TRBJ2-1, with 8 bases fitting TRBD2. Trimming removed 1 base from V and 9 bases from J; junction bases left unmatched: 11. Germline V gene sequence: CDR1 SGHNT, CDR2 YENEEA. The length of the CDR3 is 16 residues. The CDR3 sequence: CASSLGRSGRVGEQFF. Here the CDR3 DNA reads TGTGCCAGCAGCTTAGGGCGCAGCGGGAGAGTCGGTGAGCAGTTCTTC.

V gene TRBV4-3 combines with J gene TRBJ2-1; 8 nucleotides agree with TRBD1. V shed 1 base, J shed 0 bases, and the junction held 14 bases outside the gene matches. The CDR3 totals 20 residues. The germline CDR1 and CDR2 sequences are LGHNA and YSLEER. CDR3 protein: CASSQGGLNRGASSYNEQFF. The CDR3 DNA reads TGCGCCAGCAGCCAAGGGGGCCTAAACAGGGGGGCTAGCTCCTACAATGAGCAGTTCTTC.

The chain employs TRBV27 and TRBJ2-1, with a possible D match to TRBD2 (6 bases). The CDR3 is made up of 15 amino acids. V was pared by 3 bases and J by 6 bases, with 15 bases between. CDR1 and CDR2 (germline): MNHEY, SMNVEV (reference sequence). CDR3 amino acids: CASSLIGRQSNEQFF. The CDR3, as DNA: TGTGCCAGCAGTTTGATAGGGAGGCAAAGCAATGAGCAGTTCTTC.